What follows is one T cell receptor (beta chain) and its context. The antigen remains unidentified. The source of the sample is a study of CD8+ T cells in alopecia areata. Across the whole study: Treatment of the treated patients consisted of oral tofacitinib, 5 to 10 mg twice daily.

Germline lookup yields CDR1 SQVTM and CDR2 ANQGSEA. CDR3 length: 13 residues. V was pared by 5 bases and J by 7 bases, with 17 bases between. RNA extraction was followed by reverse transcription into cDNA, which acted as the sequencing template. The assay was immunoSEQ multiplex PCR, and TCRdb's table has in-frame clones only and misses some. The repertoire holds some 180,000 clones, with roughly half as singletons. General observations from the study: During tofacitinib treatment, many expanded lesional clones remained in scalp and blood.

Regarding treatment: oral pan-JAK inhibitor, 5-10 mg twice daily. This chain uses TRBV29-1 with TRBJ1-1; tentative D call: TRBD1 (5 bases). The sequence came from a human donor with alopecia areata. The specimen comprised CD8+ T cells sorted from blood, sampled around week 53, from a patient treated with tofacitinib. CDR3 loop: CSVPGLGGVEAFF. The DNA for the CDR3 is TGCAGCGTTCCAGGGTTGGGAGGGGTTGAAGCTTTCTTT.